The clone carrying this T cell receptor (beta chain) occurred a few times. Its antigen is not identified. This sample is drawn from a study of cytomegalovirus exposure and HLA in healthy donors. Study outcomes and limitations: Some public TCRs appeared in many individuals, while most sequences were rare. A later analysis found common viral pathogens apparently linked to several of the most significant clusters.

PCR amplification relied on 60 Vbeta primers (plus 13 Jbeta primers). Profiling relied on immunoSEQ multiplex PCR, and the TCRdb table lists in-frame clones only, not all of them. The data show about 150,000 clones, about 80% seen once. Germline V gene sequence: CDR1 SNHLY, CDR2 FYNNEI. This CDR3 region has 13 residues. Losses at the gene ends were 5 bases for V and 3 bases for J; bases not matched to a gene: 2. Material for sequencing was PBMCs. The chain has TRBV2 and TRBJ1-2, with TRBD1 matching over 8 bases. The receptor was derived from a woman aged 40 to 50 in good health and CMV-seronegative. CDR3 sequence reads: CASSPTGDYGYTF. The CDR3, as DNA: TGTGCCAGCAGTCCGACAGGGGACTATGGCTACACCTTC.